This is a list of T cell receptor beta chains from one sample in a study of blood T cell repertoires in COVID-19. Here immunoSEQ multiplex PCR was the method, and the copy in TCRdb shows in-frame clones only, minus some. The data show around 100,000 clones, with more than 75% seen just once and roughly 7.4% held by the top ten. The sequencing input was peripheral blood. These receptor sequences come from a man younger than 45 in a cohort sampled during active COVID-19. Each CDR3 is given with its conserved first and last residue. The order of the fields is J gene, D gene, V gene, clone size, CDR3 DNA, CDR3 protein. The D gene is left open where the match is weak. Expanded clones are given a class, and other clones once, few, many or no size at all.

TRBJ2-7 | TRBD1 | TRBV28 | - | TGTGCCAGCAGTTCGCAGGGGGCGAATTCCTACGAGCAGTACTTC | CASSSQGANSYEQYF
TRBJ1-2 | - | TRBV5-1 | once | TGCGCCAGCTCCGCATCGACCGGGAACCATGGCTACACCTTC | CASSASTGNHGYTF
TRBJ1-1 | - | TRBV13 | - | TGTGCCAGCAGAGCCGTCGGGAACACTGAAGCTTTCTTT | CASRAVGNTEAFF
TRBJ1-3 | TRBD1 | TRBV7-6 | - | TGTGCCAGCAGCTTGGGACAGGTGAACTCTGGAAACACCATATATTTT | CASSLGQVNSGNTIYF
TRBJ1-2 | - | TRBV6-5 | - | TGTGCCAGCAGTTCACCCCGACAGGCGGCTTACTATGGCTACACCTTC | CASSSPRQAAYYGYTF
TRBJ1-6 | - | TRBV28 | - | TGTGCCCTCGGCGGGGCCGGAAATTCACCCCTCCACTTT | CALGGAGNSPLHF
TRBJ2-3 | - | TRBV12-5 | - | TGTGCTAGTGGCTGGGGGGGGCCGCACACAGATACGCAGTATTTT | CASGWGGPHTDTQYF
TRBJ2-1 | - | TRBV19 | once | TGTGCCAGTAGTCAGAACAATGAGCAGTTCTTC | CASSQNNEQFF
TRBJ1-2 | TRBD1 | TRBV5-4 | once | TGTGCCAGCAGCGTGGACAGGGTAGGCTACACCTTC | CASSVDRVGYTF
TRBJ2-7 | - | TRBV6-6 | - | TGTGCCAGCAGTTACAGCGGACAGTACTACGAGCAGTACTTC | CASSYSGQYYEQYF
TRBJ1-2 | TRBD1 | TRBV2 | - | TGTGCCAGCGTTGAAAGGGCTCAGGGGGGAAGGTACACCTTC | CASVERAQGGRYTF
TRBJ2-1 | - | TRBV2 | - | TGTGCCAGCAGTGCCTTGCGGGGTCTAGTCAATGAGCAGTTCTTC | CASSALRGLVNEQFF
TRBJ1-5 | TRBD1 | TRBV2 | few | TGTGCCAGCAGTGTAGGAGACAGGGGCACTCAGCCCCAGCATTTT | CASSVGDRGTQPQHF
TRBJ1-2 | - | TRBV3-1/TRBV3-2 | - | TGTGCCAGCAGCGGACGACAGCGAGACTATGGCTACACCTTC | CASSGRQRDYGYTF
TRBJ1-2 | TRBD1 | TRBV3-1/TRBV3-2 | - | TGTGCCAGCAGCCAAGGAGTGACAGGGGGCTACACCTTC | CASSQGVTGGYTF
TRBJ2-1 | - | TRBV18 | - | TGTGCCAGCTCACCAAACTTGTCCAATGAGCAGTTCTTC | CASSPNLSNEQFF
TRBJ2-3 | TRBD2 | TRBV7-9 | - | TGTGCCAGCAGCTTGGGTGACGTGACTAGCGTACGGGGCACAGATACGCAGTATTTT | CASSLGDVTSVRGTDTQYF
TRBJ1-5 | - | TRBV2 | few | TGTGCCAGCAGGGGGGGACTCACGCAGAGGGGCAATCAGCCCCAGCATTTT | CASRGGLTQRGNQPQHF
TRBJ1-3 | - | TRBV7-9 | - | TGTGCCAGCAGCGTCTCGGGGTCGTCTGGAAACACCATATATTTT | CASSVSGSSGNTIYF
TRBJ2-5 | TRBD1 | TRBV2 | few | TGTGCCAGCAGAGGGACAGGCGGTAATCAAGAGACCCAGTACTTC | CASRGTGGNQETQYF
TRBJ2-4 | TRBD1 | TRBV6-6 | - | TGTGCCAGCAGCATCCCGGGACAGCTAGCCAAAAACATTCAGTACTTC | CASSIPGQLAKNIQYF
TRBJ2-7 | TRBD1 | TRBV9 | - | TGTGCCAGCAGCCCCCACCCGGGACAGGGATGGAGTGAGCAGTACTTC | CASSPHPGQGWSEQYF
TRBJ2-2 | TRBD1 | TRBV7-8 | - | TGTGCCAGCAGCTCCCACAGGGGGCAGAACACCGGGGAGCTGTTTTTT | CASSSHRGQNTGELFF
TRBJ2-3 | - | TRBV7-2 | - | TGTGCCAGCAGCCGGATCGGAGCTTCTAGCACAGATACGCAGTATTTT | CASSRIGASSTDTQYF
TRBJ1-6 | - | TRBV5-4 | - | TGTGCCAGCAGCGCTACGACGGGGGGTTCACCCCTCCACTTT | CASSATTGGSPLHF
TRBJ1-5 | TRBD1 | TRBV30 | - | TGTGCCTGGAGTCTCGCCGGGACAGAGGGAAATCAGCCCCAGCATTTT | CAWSLAGTEGNQPQHF
TRBJ1-2 | TRBD1 | TRBV10-3 | - | TGTGCCATCAGGGGGACAGGGGGATATGGCTACACCTTC | CAIRGTGGYGYTF
TRBJ2-3 | - | TRBV24-1 | - | TGTGCCACCAGTGATTTGGTCAGTTCCAGCACAGATACGCAGTATTTT | CATSDLVSSSTDTQYF
TRBJ2-3 | - | TRBV6-2/TRBV6-3 | - | TGTGCCAGCAGTTACTCGGGGCTAGAAGGAGATACGCAGTATTTT | CASSYSGLEGDTQYF
TRBJ2-3 | - | TRBV7-9 | - | TGTGCCAGCAGCTTCTCAGGGGTAGCTAGCACAGATACGCAGTATTTT | CASSFSGVASTDTQYF
TRBJ2-5 | - | TRBV15 | - | TGTGCCACCAGCAGAGATTTGGACAGCCAAAACAAAGAGACCCAGTACTTC | CATSRDLDSQNKETQYF
TRBJ1-2 | - | TRBV5-6 | - | TGTGCCAGCAGCTTACCGGGTAACTATGGCTACACCTTC | CASSLPGNYGYTF
TRBJ2-7 | - | TRBV27 | - | TGTGCCAGCAGTTCGGGACTTGACGAGCAGTACTTC | CASSSGLDEQYF
TRBJ2-5 | TRBD1 | TRBV5-4 | - | TGTGCCAGCAGCTTGTCCGGGACAGGGCAAGAGACCCAGTACTTC | CASSLSGTGQETQYF
TRBJ2-3 | TRBD2 | TRBV9 | once | TGTGCCAGCAGCGTAGGCGCGGGGGGGTACACAGATACGCAGTATTTT | CASSVGAGGYTDTQYF
TRBJ1-5 | - | TRBV11-2 | - | TGTGCCAGCACCCGGACTCGGGCGGGGGGGCAGCCCCAGCATTTT | CASTRTRAGGQPQHF
TRBJ2-1 | TRBD1 | TRBV10-3 | - | TGTGCCAACAGCCCCGGGACAGGGGACAATGAGCAGTTCTTC | CANSPGTGDNEQFF
TRBJ2-7 | - | TRBV7-9 | few | TGTGCCAGCAGCCCCTCAGGTAGCGAGCAGTACTTC | CASSPSGSEQYF